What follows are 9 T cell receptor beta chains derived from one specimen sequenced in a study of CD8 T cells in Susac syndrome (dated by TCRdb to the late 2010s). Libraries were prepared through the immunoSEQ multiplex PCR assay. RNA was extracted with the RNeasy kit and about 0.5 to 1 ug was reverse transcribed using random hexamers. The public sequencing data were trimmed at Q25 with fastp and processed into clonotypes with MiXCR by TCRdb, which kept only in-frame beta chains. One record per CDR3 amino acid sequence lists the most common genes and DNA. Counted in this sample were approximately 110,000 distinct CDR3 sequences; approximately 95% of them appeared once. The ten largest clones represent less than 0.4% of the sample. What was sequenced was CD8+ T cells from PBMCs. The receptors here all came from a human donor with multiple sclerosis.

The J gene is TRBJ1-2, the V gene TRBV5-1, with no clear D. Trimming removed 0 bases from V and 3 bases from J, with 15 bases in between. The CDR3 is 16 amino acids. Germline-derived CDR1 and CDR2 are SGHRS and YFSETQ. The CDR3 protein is CASSLGYGGRDYGYTF. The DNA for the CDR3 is TGCGCCAGCAGCTTGGGCTACGGAGGGCGGGACTATGGCTACACCTTC.

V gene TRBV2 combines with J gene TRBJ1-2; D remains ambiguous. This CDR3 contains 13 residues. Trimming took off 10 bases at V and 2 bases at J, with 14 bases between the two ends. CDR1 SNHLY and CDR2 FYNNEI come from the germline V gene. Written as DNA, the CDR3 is TGTGCCACGTATCCCCTGTCGAACTATGGCTACACCTTC. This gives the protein CATYPLSNYGYTF.

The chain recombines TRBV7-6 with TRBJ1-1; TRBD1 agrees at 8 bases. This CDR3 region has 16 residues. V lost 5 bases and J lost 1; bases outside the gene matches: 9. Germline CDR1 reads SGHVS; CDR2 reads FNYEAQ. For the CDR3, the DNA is TGTGCCAGCAGCGCCCTAGACAGGGGACGGAACACTGAAGCTTTCTTT. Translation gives CASSALDRGRNTEAFF.

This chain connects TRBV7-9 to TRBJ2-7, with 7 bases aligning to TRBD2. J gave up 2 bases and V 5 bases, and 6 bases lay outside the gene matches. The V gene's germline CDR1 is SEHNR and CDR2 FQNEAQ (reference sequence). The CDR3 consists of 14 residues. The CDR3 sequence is CASSGQRGPYEQYV. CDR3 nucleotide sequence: TGTGCCAGCAGCGGGCAGCGGGGACCCTACGAGCAGTACGTC.

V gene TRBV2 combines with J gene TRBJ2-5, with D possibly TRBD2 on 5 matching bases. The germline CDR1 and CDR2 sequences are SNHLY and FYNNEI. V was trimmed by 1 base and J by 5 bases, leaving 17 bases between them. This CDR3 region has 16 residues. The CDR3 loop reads CASSEEWRAIGETQYF. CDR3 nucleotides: TGTGCCAGCAGTGAAGAATGGCGGGCCATAGGGGAGACCCAGTACTTC.

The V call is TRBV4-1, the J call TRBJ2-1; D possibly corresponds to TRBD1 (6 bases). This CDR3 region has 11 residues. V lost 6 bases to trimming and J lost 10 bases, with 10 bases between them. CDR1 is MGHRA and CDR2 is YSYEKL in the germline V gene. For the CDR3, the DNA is TGCGCCAGCAGACAGGGCTGGGAGCAGTTCTTC. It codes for CASRQGWEQFF.

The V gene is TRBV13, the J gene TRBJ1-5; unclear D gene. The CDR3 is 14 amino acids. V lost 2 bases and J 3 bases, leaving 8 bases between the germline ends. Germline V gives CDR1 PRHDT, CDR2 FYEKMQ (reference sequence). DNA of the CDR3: TGTGCCAGCAGCTTAAGTCGGACCAATCAGCCCCAGCATTTT. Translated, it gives CASSLSRTNQPQHF. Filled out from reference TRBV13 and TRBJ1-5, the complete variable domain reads AAGVIQSPRHLIKEKRETATLKCYPIPRHDTVYWYQQGPGQDPQFLISFYEKMQSDKGSIPDRFSAQQFSDYHSELNMSSLELGDSALYFCASSLSRTNQPQHFGDGTRLSIL.

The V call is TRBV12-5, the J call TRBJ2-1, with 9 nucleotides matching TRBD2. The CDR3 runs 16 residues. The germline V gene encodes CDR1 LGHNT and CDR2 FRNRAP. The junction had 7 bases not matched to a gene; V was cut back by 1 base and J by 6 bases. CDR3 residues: CASGLATGTSPNEQFF. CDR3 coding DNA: TGTGCTAGTGGTTTGGCGACCGGGACTAGCCCCAATGAGCAGTTCTTC.

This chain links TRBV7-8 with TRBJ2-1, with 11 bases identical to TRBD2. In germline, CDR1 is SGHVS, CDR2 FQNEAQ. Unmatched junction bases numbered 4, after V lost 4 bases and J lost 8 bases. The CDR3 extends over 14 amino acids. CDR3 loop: CASSSGGLADEQFF. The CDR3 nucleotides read TGTGCCAGCAGCTCGGGGGGACTAGCGGATGAGCAGTTCTTC.